A single sample gave rise to the 32 T cell receptor beta chains below, sequenced in a study of CD8 T cells in Susac syndrome. The RNA input was about 0.5 to 1 ug, and it was reverse transcribed with random hexamers. A single record per CDR3 protein comes from TCRdb applying MiXCR to the immunoSEQ multiplex PCR reads. The sample includes approximately 120,000 distinct CDR3 sequences, just under 95% seen only once; the top ten take 0.07% to 0.09%. The sample was CD4+ T cells from PBMCs. The source is a human donor in good health.

The J gene is TRBJ2-7, the V gene TRBV27; 9 bases map to TRBD1. CDR3 length equals 14 residues. Germline trimming cut 3 bases from V and 5 bases from J; bases unmatched to any gene: 5. The germline V gene encodes CDR1 MNHEY and CDR2 SMNVEV (reference sequence). This CDR3 is CASSLWDRDHEQYF. Written as DNA, the CDR3 is TGTGCCAGCAGTTTGTGGGACAGGGACCACGAGCAGTACTTC.

This chain links TRBV18 with TRBJ2-7; D may be TRBD2 (7 bases). Germline V gene sequence: CDR1 KGHSH, CDR2 LQKENI. V was cut by 0 bases and J by 4 bases, with 13 bases left in between. The length of the CDR3 is 15 residues. DNA for the CDR3: TGTGCCAGCTCACCACCCGGGGGGCGCGGTTACGAGCAGTACTTC. Its protein product is CASSPPGGRGYEQYF.

The chain joins TRBV6-2 or TRBV6-3 to TRBJ2-2; D is ambiguous. The CDR3 spans 16 residues. Trimming cost V 2 bases and J 1 base, with 11 bases left between them. The germline V gene has CDR1 MNHEY and CDR2 SVGEGT. The CDR3 reads CASSYPRRLNTGELFF. CDR3 nucleotide sequence: TGTGCCAGCAGTTACCCCCGGCGGCTGAACACCGGGGAGCTGTTTTTT.

CDR3 sequence: CASSTTGTGTGANVLTF. CDR3 in DNA: TGTGCCAGTAGTACGACCGGGACGGGGACTGGGGCCAACGTCCTGACTTTC. This sequence joins TRBV19 and TRBJ2-6; TRBD1 or TRBD2 may be the D gene (5 bases each). V lost 4 bases and J 2 bases, leaving 15 bases between the germline ends. There are 17 residues in the CDR3. Germline V gene data show CDR1 as LNHDA and CDR2 as SQIVND (reference sequence).

The chain links TRBV5-1 to TRBJ1-3; 7 nucleotides align to TRBD1. The germline CDR1 and CDR2 sequences are SGHRS and YFSETQ. With V trimmed by 0 bases and J by 0 bases, 6 bases remained unmatched. The CDR3 totals 17 residues. Here the CDR3 reads CASSLEWGTDSGNTIYF. The CDR3 DNA follows: TGCGCCAGCAGCTTGGAGTGGGGGACAGACTCTGGAAACACCATATATTTT.

This clonotype has only one observation. V usage is TRBV20-1 and J usage is TRBJ2-5; maybe TRBD1 (5 bases). The V end was cut by 5 bases, the J end by 2 bases, with 12 bases between. Germline-derived CDR1 and CDR2 are DFQATT and SNEGSKA (reference sequence). The CDR3 is 13 amino acids. The CDR3 loop is CSAVGQLQETQYF. CDR3 coding DNA: TGCAGTGCTGTTGGACAATTACAAGAGACCCAGTACTTC.

The V and J genes are TRBV20-1 and TRBJ1-1; tentatively, D is TRBD1 (5 bases). Germline CDR1 reads DFQATT; CDR2 reads SNEGSKA (reference sequence). Trimming removed 6 bases from V and 4 bases from J, with 12 bases in between. The CDR3 sequence is 12 residues long. CDR3 coding DNA: TGCAGTGCCTTGAGGGGTGGCACTGAAGCTTTCTTT. Translated: CSALRGGTEAFF.

The chain carries TRBV12-3 or TRBV12-4 and TRBJ1-1; the match to TRBD1 covers 7 bases. After removal of 3 bases from V and 11 bases from J, the junction contained 9 bases not matched to a gene. The CDR3 totals 13 residues. CDR3 protein: CASSLPPGTVAFF. The CDR3 DNA sequence: TGTGCCAGCAGTTTGCCTCCGGGGACAGTGGCTTTCTTT.

The rearrangement links TRBV18 to TRBJ1-1, with TRBD1 as a possible D gene (5 bases). Germline values: CDR1 KGHSH, CDR2 LQKENI. The V and J ends lost 5 bases and 7 bases respectively, with 11 bases between them. CDR3 length: 12 amino acids. CDR3 loop: CASSWGTYEAFF. The CDR3 bases are TGTGCCAGCTCATGGGGGACCTATGAAGCTTTCTTT. Full variable domain (outside the CDR3, taken from reference TRBV18 and TRBJ1-1): NAGVMQNPRHLVRRRGQEARLRCSPMKGHSHVYWYRQLPEEGLKFMVYLQKENIIDESGMPKERFSAEFPKEGPSILRIQQVVRGDSAAYFCASSWGTYEAFFGQGTRLTVV.

V and J are TRBV5-1 and TRBJ1-3; D gene unclear. The CDR3 runs to 15 residues. Germline V gene sequence: CDR1 SGHRS, CDR2 YFSETQ. V lost 4 bases, J lost 3 bases, and 14 bases lay in between. The CDR3: CASSPGELGGNTIYF. CDR3 nucleotide sequence: TGCGCCAGCAGCCCCGGAGAACTTGGTGGAAACACCATATATTTT.

The chain joins TRBV20-1 to TRBJ2-7, with TRBD2 matching over 8 bases. Germline CDR1 is DFQATT and CDR2 is SNEGSKA (reference sequence). J was trimmed by 4 bases and V by 5 bases; bases with no gene match: 7. The CDR3 covers 13 residues. The CDR3 bases are TGCAGTGCTGAACGCGGGGGGCTGTACGAGCAGTACTTC. It codes for CSAERGGLYEQYF.

This chain connects TRBV6-6 to TRBJ2-7; D is possibly TRBD1 or TRBD2 (5 bases each). Trimming took off 9 bases at V and 4 bases at J, with 13 bases between the two ends. CDR3 size: 12 residues. Per the germline V gene, CDR1 is MNHNY and CDR2 is SVGAGI (reference sequence). The DNA for the CDR3 is TGTGCCAGTTGGGGGAATGGGTACGAGCAGTACTTC. It is translated as CASWGNGYEQYF.

The CDR3: CASRRAERTEAFF. The CDR3 nucleotides are TGTGCCAGCAGGAGGGCCGAAAGAACTGAAGCTTTCTTT. The V and J genes are TRBV2 and TRBJ1-1; D is unclear. CDR1 is SNHLY and CDR2 is FYNNEI in the germline V gene. Trimming removed 6 bases from V and 5 bases from J, with 13 bases in between. The CDR3 sequence is 13 residues long.

To note about this clonotype: One junction end disagrees with the germline gene, perhaps due to a read error. The rearrangement links TRBV7-8 to TRBJ1-2; TRBD1 aligns across 7 bases. This CDR3 has 16 amino acids. Germline V lookup: CDR1 SGHVS, CDR2 FQNEAQ. The CDR3 DNA sequence: TGTGTCAGCAGCGTGAGGACAGGAAGCCCCGTCTATGGCTACACCTTC. Translation: CVSSVRTGSPVYGYTF.

The chain links TRBV20-1 to TRBJ2-7, with 10 bases aligning to TRBD1. Germline values: CDR1 DFQATT, CDR2 SNEGSKA (reference sequence). V lost 3 bases and J lost 3; bases outside the gene matches: 2. The CDR3 has 13 residues. The CDR3 loop is CSASRDRGYEQYF. The CDR3 DNA reads TGCAGTGCTAGCCGGGACAGGGGCTACGAGCAGTACTTC.

This clonotype was detected only once. This chain links TRBV10-3 with TRBJ2-7; 7 nucleotides match TRBD2. Germline values: CDR1 ENHRY, CDR2 SYGVKD. V dropped 4 bases and J dropped 2; count of bases not matched to a gene: 14. The CDR3 runs to 17 residues. The CDR3: CAISAPDLTGLAYEQYF. In DNA, the CDR3 is TGTGCCATCAGTGCCCCAGACCTGACCGGACTAGCCTACGAGCAGTACTTC.

This chain joins TRBV20-1 and TRBJ2-5; D remains ambiguous. The V end was cut by 6 bases, the J end by 1 base, with 12 bases between. The germline V gene encodes CDR1 DFQATT and CDR2 SNEGSKA (reference sequence). The CDR3 has 13 amino acids. CDR3 in amino acids: CSADSRIQETQYF. As DNA, the CDR3 is TGCAGTGCGGATTCAAGGATCCAAGAGACCCAGTACTTC.

The J gene is TRBJ2-1, the V gene TRBV24-1; D remains ambiguous. CDR3 length: 15 amino acids. Looked up from germline, CDR1 is KGHDR and CDR2 is SFDVKD. V dropped 5 bases and J dropped 7 bases, with 17 bases sitting between them. The CDR3 loop is CATSGGGPTRNEQFF. The CDR3 bases are TGTGCCACCAGTGGAGGCGGTCCCACGCGGAATGAGCAGTTCTTC.

This clonotype was seen a single time. The rearrangement uses TRBV3-1 and TRBJ1-1, with a tentative D call TRBD1 (6 bases). The germline CDR1 and CDR2 sequences are LGHDT and YNNKEL (reference sequence). Trimming shortened V by 1 base and J by 8 bases, and 11 bases separated the two germline ends. This CDR3 has 13 residues. This CDR3 reads CASSQAVTGEAFF. In DNA form, the CDR3 reads TGTGCCAGCAGCCAAGCGGTGACAGGAGAAGCTTTCTTT.

This chain joins TRBV20-1 and TRBJ1-2; TRBD1 agrees at 8 bases. Germline V lookup: CDR1 DFQATT, CDR2 SNEGSKA (reference sequence). The CDR3 totals 11 residues. The chain's CDR3 is CSTGGSYGYTF. The CDR3 DNA reads as TGCAGCACAGGGGGATCGTATGGCTACACCTTC.

V gene TRBV5-1 combines with J gene TRBJ1-4, with 7 bases identical to TRBD1. Germline CDR1 is SGHRS and CDR2 is YFSETQ. The V gene end was trimmed by 7 bases and the J gene end by 7 bases; junction bases not matched to a gene: 7. The CDR3 has 13 residues. CDR3 residues: CASRGTAGEKLFF. CDR3 DNA: TGCGCCAGCCGCGGGACAGCAGGTGAAAAACTGTTTTTT.

The CDR3 nucleotides are TGTGCCTGGAGTGGGGGACTAGCGGGAGGGCCGAGCGAGCAGTACTTC. This codes for CAWSGGLAGGPSEQYF. V and J are TRBV30 and TRBJ2-7; TRBD2 agrees at 16 bases. Germline CDR1 GTSNPN, CDR2 SVGIG (reference sequence). The CDR3 is 16 residues long. The ends lost 1 base at V and 6 bases at J; junction bases unmatched: 6.

This CDR3 is CASSVDIRAAGELFF. CDR3 in DNA: TGTGCCAGCAGCGTAGACATTCGAGCCGCCGGGGAGCTGTTTTTT. The chain employs TRBV9 and TRBJ2-2; D is uncertain. V was cut by 0 bases and J by 6 bases, with 12 bases left in between. CDR1 is SGDLS and CDR2 is YYNGEE in the germline V gene. This CDR3 is 15 amino acids long.

The chain uses TRBV19 and TRBJ1-2; D unresolved. Deletions cut 1 base from V and 3 bases from J, with 12 bases between. Germline CDR1 and CDR2: LNHDA and SQIVND (reference sequence). The CDR3 loop spans 15 amino acids. CDR3 nucleotide sequence: TGTGCCAGTAGTATAGTAGGGCCGGGCCACTATGGCTACACCTTC. This encodes CASSIVGPGHYGYTF.

The V and J genes are TRBV5-1 and TRBJ1-1; D might be TRBD1 (5 bases). This CDR3 has 14 residues. Looked up from germline, CDR1 is SGHRS and CDR2 is YFSETQ. The germline V and J ends were trimmed by 4 bases and 3 bases, with 13 bases remaining between them. CDR3 sequence reads: CASSQPGGHTEAFF. CDR3 bases: TGCGCCAGCAGCCAGCCCGGGGGTCACACTGAAGCTTTCTTT.

The chain employs TRBV29-1 and TRBJ1-4, with D possibly being TRBD1 (6 bases). Looked up from germline, CDR1 is SQVTM and CDR2 is ANQGSEA. Trimming stripped 6 bases from V and 0 bases from J, with 11 bases between. The CDR3 consists of 14 residues. CDR3 nucleotides: TGCAGCGTGACCGACAGGACAACTAATGAAAAACTGTTTTTT. Translated, it gives CSVTDRTTNEKLFF.

The chain carries TRBV10-3 and TRBJ2-7, with a possible D match to TRBD1 (5 bases). Trimming stripped 2 bases from V and 2 bases from J, with 7 bases between. The CDR3 consists of 13 residues. Per the germline V gene, CDR1 is ENHRY and CDR2 is SYGVKD. CDR3 sequence: CAISEGAAYEQYF. Here the CDR3 DNA reads TGTGCCATCAGTGAGGGGGCCGCCTACGAGCAGTACTTC.

The chain carries TRBV12-3 or TRBV12-4 and TRBJ1-1, with a possible D match to TRBD1 (6 bases). The CDR3 covers 13 residues. V was trimmed by 7 bases and J by 1 base, leaving 10 bases between them. Here the CDR3 DNA reads TGTGCCAGCACCCTGGACAGGAACACTGAAGCTTTCTTT. Translating gives CASTLDRNTEAFF.

This chain uses TRBV12-3 or TRBV12-4 with TRBJ1-1; a possible D gene is TRBD1 (6 bases). The CDR3 sequence is 15 residues long. V was pared by 5 bases and J by 6 bases, with 19 bases between. The DNA of the CDR3 is TGTGCCAGCAGTCTCGAGGAGGGGGGGATTTCTGAAGCTTTCTTT. This encodes CASSLEEGGISEAFF.

The rearrangement joins TRBV5-1 to TRBJ2-3; D not resolved. V was clipped by 3 bases and J by 0 bases, with 8 bases between them. The CDR3 runs to 14 residues. CDR1 is SGHRS and CDR2 is YFSETQ in the germline V gene. The CDR3 DNA reads TGCGCCAGCAGCTCCCCTGACAGCACAGATACGCAGTATTTT. Translation gives CASSSPDSTDTQYF.

V is TRBV4-3 and J is TRBJ2-5; the match to TRBD1 covers 11 bases. CDR3 size: 17 residues. The germline V gene has CDR1 LGHNA and CDR2 YSLEER. V shed 4 bases and J 1 base; nucleotides not matched to a gene: 8. The CDR3 DNA follows: TGCGCCAGCAGCCTCACCGGGACAGGGGGGTTCCAAGAGACCCAGTACTTC. Protein product: CASSLTGTGGFQETQYF.

The J gene is TRBJ2-7, the V gene TRBV7-2; 12 nucleotides agree with TRBD2. This CDR3 has 15 amino acids. Looked up from germline, CDR1 is SGHTA and CDR2 is FQGNSA. The V gene end was trimmed by 6 bases and the J gene end by 0 bases; junction bases not matched to a gene: 3. The CDR3 bases are TGTGCCAGCAGGCCTAGCGGGAGGGCCTCCTACGAGCAGTACTTC. Its protein is CASRPSGRASYEQYF.